The T cell receptor beta chain described here comes from a study of cytomegalovirus exposure and HLA in healthy donors. The PCR had 60 Vbeta and 13 Jbeta primers. This table comes from immunoSEQ multiplex PCR, and its TCRdb copy is limited to in-frame clones, with some not included. The profile shows about 130,000 clones, roughly 88% of them singletons. Germline CDR1 reads GTSNPN; CDR2 reads SVGIG (reference sequence). The CDR3 sequence is 16 residues long. V was pared by 2 bases and J by 0 bases, with 9 bases of the junction left unmatched. The sequencing input was PBMCs. The chain combines TRBV30 with TRBJ1-2; 7 bases line up with TRBD1. The receptor comes from a boy younger than 18 in good health and CMV-seronegative. The CDR3 bases are TGTGCCTGGAGTCCAGACAGGGCGCTAGCTAACTATGGCTACACCTTC. Protein sequence: CAWSPDRALANYGYTF.